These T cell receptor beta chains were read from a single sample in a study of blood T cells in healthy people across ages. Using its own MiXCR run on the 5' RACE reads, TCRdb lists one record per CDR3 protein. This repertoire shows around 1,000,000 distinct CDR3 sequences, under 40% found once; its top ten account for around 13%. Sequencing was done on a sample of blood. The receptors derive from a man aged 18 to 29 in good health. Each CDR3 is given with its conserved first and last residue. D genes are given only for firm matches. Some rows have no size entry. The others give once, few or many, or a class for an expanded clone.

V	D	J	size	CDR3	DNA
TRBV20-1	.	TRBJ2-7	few	CSARAGGGSYEQYF	TGCAGTGCTAGAGCTGGAGGGGGATCCTACGAGCAGTACTTC
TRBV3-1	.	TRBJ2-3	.	CASSQANDGGRTDTQYF	TGTGCCAGCAGCCAAGCTAACGACGGCGGGCGCACAGATACGCAGTATTTT
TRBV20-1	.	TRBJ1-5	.	CSASFRINQPQHF	TGCAGTGCTAGTTTCAGGATTAATCAGCCCCAGCATTTT
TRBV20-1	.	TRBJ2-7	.	CSASRITYEQYF	TGCAGTGCTAGTAGGATTACCTACGAGCAGTACTTC
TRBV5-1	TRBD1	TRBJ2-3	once	CASSLQGAVSTDTQYF	TGCGCCAGCAGCCTGCAGGGGGCTGTAAGCACAGATACGCAGTATTTT
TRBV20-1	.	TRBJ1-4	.	CSARSVSLNEKLFF	TGCAGTGCTAGAAGCGTCAGCCTGAATGAAAAACTGTTTTTT
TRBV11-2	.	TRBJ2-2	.	CASSLVFPAGANTGELFF	TGTGCCAGCAGCTTAGTCTTTCCGGCAGGAGCGAACACCGGGGAGCTGTTTTTT
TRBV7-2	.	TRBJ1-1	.	CASSFNQKNTEAFF	TGTGCCAGCAGCTTTAACCAAAAGAACACTGAAGCTTTCTTT
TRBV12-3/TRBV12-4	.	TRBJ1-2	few	CASRGSGTGYHGYTF	TGTGCCAGCAGGGGTTCGGGAACAGGGTACCATGGCTACACCTTC
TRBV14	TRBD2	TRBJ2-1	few	CASSQDKWLAGNNEQFF	TGTGCCAGCAGCCAAGATAAGTGGCTAGCGGGGAACAATGAGCAGTTCTTC
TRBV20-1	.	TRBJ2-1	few	CSARGRLDLGEQFF	TGCAGTGCTAGAGGTAGACTAGATCTGGGAGAGCAGTTCTTC
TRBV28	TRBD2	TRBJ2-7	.	CASSPGLAGKTYEQYF	TGTGCCAGCAGCCCGGGACTAGCGGGAAAAACCTACGAGCAGTACTTC
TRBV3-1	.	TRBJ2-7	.	CASSDGIPSSYEQYF	TGTGCCAGCAGCGACGGGATTCCTAGCTCCTACGAGCAGTACTTC
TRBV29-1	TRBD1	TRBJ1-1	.	CSDWRQGAHTEAFF	TGCAGCGATTGGAGACAGGGGGCTCACACTGAAGCTTTCTTT
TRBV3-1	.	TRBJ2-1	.	CASSQARIGDEQFF	TGTGCCAGCAGCCAAGCAAGGATAGGCGATGAGCAGTTCTTC
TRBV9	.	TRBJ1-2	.	CANSTSRVHGYTF	TGTGCCAACAGCACGTCACGGGTCCATGGCTACACCTTC
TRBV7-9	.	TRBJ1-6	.	CASSLVDRSSPLHF	TGTGCCAGCAGCTTAGTAGACCGAAGTTCACCCCTCCACTTT
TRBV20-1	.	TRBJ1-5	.	CSARPRRDQPQHF	TGCAGTGCCCGACCCCGAAGGGATCAGCCCCAGCATTTT
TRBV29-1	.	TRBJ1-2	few	CSVGDKKLYGYTF	TGCAGCGTGGGCGACAAGAAACTCTATGGCTACACCTTC
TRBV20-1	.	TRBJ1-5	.	CSAHSKITGINQPQHF	TGCAGTGCTCATTCCAAGATTACAGGCATCAATCAGCCCCAGCATTTT